Shown below are 26 T cell receptor beta chains from a single sample sequenced in a study of shared clonotypes between healthy human individuals. Measured with immunoSEQ multiplex PCR; TCRdb has only the in-frame clones, and not every one. This sample has fewer than 700,000 clones, with roughly four fifths found just once. Input material: PBMCs. The receptors originated from a woman aged 40 to 50 in good health. Some clones in this sample may be carry-over from other donors' samples.

In its sample, this clone was seen a few times. At the DNA level, this CDR3 is encoded by other sequences in the same sample as well. The DNA of the CDR3 is TGTGCCAGCAGTTTATTACAGGGGCCAACTAATGAAAAACTGTTTTTT. Translated, it gives CASSLLQGPTNEKLFF. The V gene is TRBV28, the J gene TRBJ1-4; 7 positions match TRBD1. J was trimmed by 0 bases and V by 1 base; bases with no gene match: 2. Germline V gene lookup returns CDR1 MDHEN and CDR2 SYDVKM. There are 16 residues in the CDR3.

A word on this clone: This may stem from a read error, because a much larger clone lies one nucleotide away. This sequence joins TRBV30 and TRBJ2-5, with 7 bases fitting TRBD1. The CDR3 contains 14 residues. Germline V gene lookup returns CDR1 GTSNPN and CDR2 SVGIG (reference sequence). The CDR3 loop reads CTWTTGDAKRTQYF. The CDR3, as DNA: TGTACCTGGACCACAGGGGACGCCAAGAGAACCCAGTACTTC.

This clone is a singleton in its sample. This chain uses TRBV5-8 with TRBJ2-3; D ambiguous. CDR1 is SGHTS and CDR2 is YDEGEE in the germline V gene. V gave up 0 bases and J gave up 4 bases, with 15 bases separating them. The CDR3 sequence is 16 residues long. CDR3 DNA: TGTGCCAGCAGCTTGGGTAATCTGTTGCGTTCAGATACGCAGTATTTT. It translates to CASSLGNLLRSDTQYF.

This clone was picked up a small number of times. This chain joins TRBV9 and TRBJ2-2; D perhaps matches TRBD1 (5 bases). Germline-derived CDR1 and CDR2 are SGDLS and YYNGEE. CDR3 length: 16 residues. Trimming pared 0 bases from V and 0 bases from J, leaving 9 bases between. The CDR3 DNA reads as TGTGCCAGCAGCGTAGGGGTGACAGCGAACACCGGGGAGCTGTTTTTT. Translating it yields CASSVGVTANTGELFF.

V gene TRBV6-1 combines with J gene TRBJ1-1; 10 nucleotides align to TRBD1. Germline V gene sequence: CDR1 MNHNS, CDR2 SASEGT. Unmatched junction bases numbered 5, after V lost 6 bases and J lost 4 bases. The CDR3 totals 14 residues. The CDR3 region is CASRKTGGTTEAFF. The CDR3 coding sequence is TGTGCCAGCAGGAAGACAGGGGGCACCACTGAAGCTTTCTTT.

V gene TRBV5-1 combines with J gene TRBJ2-2; D call uncertain. The CDR3 runs 14 residues. Trimming removed 2 bases at V and 4 bases at J, with 9 bases between. Germline CDR1 SGHRS, CDR2 YFSETQ. The CDR3 DNA reads TGCGCCAGCAGCTTTCGATTGGGCACCGGGGAGCTGTTTTTT. Protein sequence: CASSFRLGTGELFF.

The chain employs TRBV6-5 and TRBJ2-6; D is ambiguous. CDR1 is MNHEY and CDR2 is SVGAGI in the germline V gene. V shed 6 bases and J shed 0 bases, with 9 bases lying between them. The CDR3 length is 15 residues. The CDR3 DNA is TGTGCCAGCAGCCCAGGAGACTCTGGGGCCAACGTCCTGACTTTC. Encoded protein: CASSPGDSGANVLTF.

The chain uses TRBV11-2 and TRBJ1-3; D gene uncertain. The CDR3 consists of 14 residues. V was clipped by 2 bases and J by 0 bases, with 5 bases between them. In germline, CDR1 is SGHAT, CDR2 FQNNGV. CDR3 region: CASSLPASGNTIYF. For the CDR3, the DNA is TGTGCCAGCAGCTTACCGGCCTCTGGAAACACCATATATTTT.

The rearrangement joins TRBV5-6 to TRBJ1-3; weak D call: TRBD1 (5 bases). The CDR3 runs to 16 residues. CDR1 and CDR2 from the germline V gene are SGHDT and YYEEEE. Trimming removed 1 base from V and 5 bases from J, with 16 bases in between. The CDR3 reads CASSLMTAGDRNTIYF. The CDR3, as DNA: TGTGCCAGCAGCTTGATGACAGCGGGGGATAGAAACACCATATATTTT.

The chain employs TRBV21-1 and TRBJ2-7; TRBD1, the table's D call, lacks a check against the DNA. TRBV21-1 has pseudogene status. The CDR3 is 14 amino acids. For the CDR3, the DNA is TGTGCCAGCAAGGGACAGGTTCGTCTCTACGAGCAGTACTTC. It codes for CASKGQVRLYEQYF.

The gene calls are TRBV5-6 and TRBJ2-7; the D gene is possibly TRBD1 (6 bases). Germline V gives CDR1 SGHDT, CDR2 YYEEEE. V was trimmed by 2 bases and J by 2 bases, leaving 14 bases between them. This CDR3 comprises 15 residues. CDR3: CASSFGPRGTYEQYF. The CDR3 DNA follows: TGTGCCAGCAGCTTCGGTCCTAGGGGGACCTACGAGCAGTACTTC.

This clone was detected once. At one end, the junction sequence differs from germline, possibly due to a read error. The chain combines TRBV4-2 with TRBJ1-4, with D perhaps TRBD1 (6 bases). Germline CDR1 is LGHNA and CDR2 is YNFKEQ. The CDR3 is 18 residues long. CDR3 coding DNA: TGTGCCGGCAGCCAAAGAGGTCAGGGGAATCCAACTAATGAAAAACTGTTTTTT. Translating gives CAGSQRGQGNPTNEKLFF.

The V gene is TRBV5-1, the J gene TRBJ2-1, with D hard to call. The V end was cut by 0 bases, the J end by 4 bases, with 8 bases between. Germline loops: CDR1 SGHRS, CDR2 YFSETQ. CDR3 length equals 14 residues. In DNA form, the CDR3 reads TGCGCCAGCAGCTTGGCCCCAGCTTACAATGAGCAGTTCTTC. This sequence encodes CASSLAPAYNEQFF.

The V call is TRBV6-6, the J call TRBJ2-5; possible D gene TRBD1, 5 bases. This CDR3 contains 12 residues. Trimming shortened V by 6 bases and J by 5 bases, and 10 bases separated the two germline ends. CDR1 and CDR2 (germline): MNHNY, SVGAGI (reference sequence). Written as DNA, the CDR3 is TGTGCCAGCAGAGACAACAGGGAGACCCAGTACTTC. Amino acids: CASRDNRETQYF.

The rearrangement links TRBV6-5 to TRBJ1-2, with 7 bases lining up with TRBD1. Trimming at V came to 7 bases and at J to 8 bases, leaving 16 bases not matched to a gene. Germline lookup yields CDR1 MNHEY and CDR2 SVGAGI. CDR3 length equals 15 residues. CDR3 sequence: CASTPTHPRQGGYTF. The CDR3 DNA is TGTGCCAGCACCCCGACCCACCCTCGACAGGGCGGCTACACCTTC.

The CDR3 here is CASSEARGRYGYTF. The CDR3 DNA follows: TGTGCCAGCAGTGAAGCGAGGGGACGGTATGGCTACACCTTC. This chain connects TRBV2 to TRBJ1-2, with D perhaps TRBD1 (5 bases). Germline V gene data show CDR1 as SNHLY and CDR2 as FYNNEI. Deletions cut 0 bases from V and 5 bases from J, with 10 bases between. CDR3 length: 14 residues.

In its sample, this clone was seen a few times. The rearrangement joins TRBV5-1 to TRBJ1-1; a weak D match, TRBD1 (5 bases). CDR1 is SGHRS and CDR2 is YFSETQ in the germline V gene. The CDR3 totals 14 residues. Trimming stripped 0 bases from V and 6 bases from J, with 12 bases between. The CDR3 sequence is CASSLEGRGSEAFF. The CDR3, as DNA: TGCGCCAGCAGCTTGGAGGGGCGAGGCTCTGAAGCTTTCTTT.

This clone was counted between two and nine times. The chain employs TRBV5-4 and TRBJ1-2; 11 bases line up with TRBD1. With 4 bases clipped from V and 4 bases from J, the junction kept 6 bases outside the gene matches. Germline values: CDR1 SGHNT, CDR2 YYREEE (reference sequence). CDR3 length equals 15 residues. The CDR3 here is CASSALDRGRYGYTF. CDR3 DNA sequence: TGTGCCAGCAGCGCGCTGGACAGGGGGCGCTATGGCTACACCTTC.

This rearrangement joins TRBV30 to TRBJ2-3, with D tentatively TRBD1 or TRBD2 (6 bases each). This CDR3 is 13 amino acids long. Germline V CDR1 and CDR2: GTSNPN, SVGIG (reference sequence). V lost 4 bases to trimming and J lost 2 bases, with 10 bases between them. The CDR3 DNA is TGTGCCTGGATGTCGGGGGCCACAGATACGCAGTATTTT. It specifies CAWMSGATDTQYF.

The chain joins TRBV4-1 to TRBJ1-4; no reliable D call. CDR3 length equals 15 residues. Trimming took 2 bases from V and 8 from J, leaving 15 bases between them. CDR1 is MGHRA and CDR2 is YSYEKL in the germline V gene. Here the CDR3 reads CASSQPNSQIEKLFF. The CDR3, as DNA: TGCGCCAGCAGCCAACCAAATTCACAGATCGAAAAACTGTTTTTT.

This chain joins TRBV28 and TRBJ2-5; 9 bases agree with TRBD2. The CDR3 runs 16 residues. The germline CDR1 and CDR2 sequences are MDHEN and SYDVKM. Trimming took 1 base from V and 4 from J; bases not matched to a gene: 7. Written as DNA, the CDR3 is TGTGCCAGCAGTTTATTGGGCGGGAGGGCCTCAGAGACCCAGTACTTC. Its translation: CASSLLGGRASETQYF. Complete variable domain (other parts from reference TRBV28 and TRBJ2-5): DVKVTQSSRYLVKRTGEKVFLECVQDMDHENMFWYRQDPGLGLRLIYFSYDVKMKEKGDIPEGYSVSREKKERFSLILESASTNQTSMYLCASSLLGGRASETQYFGPGTRLLVL.

V is TRBV18 and J is TRBJ2-7; tentatively, D is TRBD2 (5 bases). From germline, CDR1 is KGHSH and CDR2 LQKENI. The CDR3 totals 14 residues. Trimming pared 3 bases from V and 7 bases from J, leaving 16 bases between. The CDR3 DNA is TGTGCCAGCTCACCCGTCGGGGTAAAAGTGGAGCAGTACTTC. Its protein is CASSPVGVKVEQYF.

For the CDR3, the DNA is TGTGCCATCAGTCGCGGTGCAACTAATGAAAAACTGTTTTTT. Translated: CAISRGATNEKLFF. V gene TRBV10-3 combines with J gene TRBJ1-4; D ambiguous. V was trimmed by 5 bases and J by 0 bases, leaving 7 bases between them. Per germline, CDR1 ENHRY and CDR2 SYGVKD. CDR3 length equals 14 residues.

Notes on this clone: The sample carries other DNA sequences with the same CDR3. V gene TRBV20-1 combines with J gene TRBJ2-1; D ambiguous. From germline, CDR1 is DFQATT and CDR2 SNEGSKA (reference sequence). The CDR3 is made up of 11 amino acids. With 3 bases removed from V and 4 bases from J, the gap between germline ends came to 4 bases. CDR3 loop: CSASSYNEQFF. The DNA for the CDR3 is TGCAGTGCTAGTTCGTACAATGAGCAGTTCTTC.

The chain employs TRBV7-9 and TRBJ2-7; D is unclear. This CDR3 is built from 14 residues. Per germline, CDR1 SEHNR and CDR2 FQNEAQ (reference sequence). V gave up 5 bases and J gave up 9 bases, with 20 bases separating them. The CDR3 region is CASSLSPQLHPQYF. CDR3 DNA: TGTGCCAGCAGCCTTAGCCCTCAACTACATCCGCAGTACTTC.

The chain recombines TRBV7-3 with TRBJ1-2, with 8 positions matching TRBD1. The CDR3 has 15 amino acids. With V trimmed by 5 bases and J by 4 bases, 9 bases remained unmatched. Germline lookup yields CDR1 SGHTA and CDR2 FQGTGA. CDR3 amino acids: CASSPAPGQGYGYTF. The CDR3 nucleotides are TGTGCCAGCAGCCCAGCCCCCGGACAGGGCTATGGCTACACCTTC.